Shown below are 25 T cell receptor beta chains from a single sample sequenced in a study of blood T cell repertoires in COVID-19. Measured with immunoSEQ multiplex PCR; TCRdb has only the in-frame clones, and not every one. The sample shows hundreds of thousands of clones, around 87% of them seen only once. Sequences were obtained from PBMCs or T cells enriched from blood (not recorded which). The origin of the receptors is a woman aged 45-60 years who had recovered from COVID-19.

This clone was seen only a few times. The V call is TRBV5-1, the J call TRBJ2-7; 7 nucleotides match TRBD1. Germline CDR1 SGHRS, CDR2 YFSETQ. The CDR3 runs 13 residues. Losses at the gene ends were 6 bases for V and 1 base for J; bases not matched to a gene: 4. The DNA of the CDR3 is TGCGCCAGCACCAGACAGGGATCCTACGAGCAGTACTTC. Residues: CASTRQGSYEQYF.

This sequence joins TRBV27 and TRBJ2-3; 12 bases agree with TRBD2. The CDR3 contains 17 residues. V shed 5 bases, J shed 2 bases, and the junction held 8 bases outside the gene matches. Germline CDR1 is MNHEY and CDR2 is SMNVEV (reference sequence). The CDR3 is CASSNPRTSGNTDTQYF. Here the CDR3 DNA reads TGTGCCAGCAGTAACCCCCGGACTAGCGGGAACACAGATACGCAGTATTTT.

This clone came up once. V usage is TRBV7-9 and J usage is TRBJ2-3, with TRBD1 matching over 10 bases. The CDR3 extends over 15 amino acids. Germline CDR1 and CDR2: SEHNR and FQNEAQ (reference sequence). The junction had 5 bases not matched to a gene; V was cut back by 3 bases and J by 5 bases. DNA of the CDR3: TGTGCCAGCAGCTTTGGGACAGGGGTTTTAGATACGCAGTATTTT. Its translation is CASSFGTGVLDTQYF.

The chain has TRBV6-5 and TRBJ2-2, with TRBD1 matching 10 bases. Germline V gene data show CDR1 as MNHEY and CDR2 as SVGAGI. The V gene end was trimmed by 4 bases and the J gene end by 7 bases; junction bases not matched to a gene: 6. The CDR3 contains 15 residues. The CDR3 region has the DNA TGTGCCAGCAGTTCCCGGGACAGGGGAGGCGGGGAGCTGTTTTTT. Amino acid sequence: CASSSRDRGGGELFF.

The CDR3 nucleotides read TGTGCCAGCAGCCCCGAACTAGCGGGAGGCTCAGATACGCAGTATTTT. Translating it yields CASSPELAGGSDTQYF. The chain uses TRBV7-3 and TRBJ2-3; 12 positions match TRBD2. The V segment lost 5 bases and the J segment 4 bases; nucleotides outside the gene matches: 7. Germline V gene sequence: CDR1 SGHTA, CDR2 FQGTGA. The CDR3 is made up of 16 amino acids.

The CDR3 nucleotides read TGTGCCAGCAGCCCCCATGAATCGGACGAGCAGTACTTC. It encodes CASSPHESDEQYF. The V gene is TRBV27, the J gene TRBJ2-7; D remains unclear. The CDR3 has 13 amino acids. V was trimmed by 6 bases and J by 5 bases, leaving 14 bases between them. CDR1 and CDR2 from the germline V gene are MNHEY and SMNVEV (reference sequence).

The chain recombines TRBV29-1 with TRBJ2-7, with 8 bases matching TRBD1. After removal of 2 bases from V and 5 bases from J, the junction contained 14 bases not matched to a gene. Germline loops: CDR1 SQVTM, CDR2 ANQGSEA. There are 16 residues in the CDR3. This CDR3 reads CSVERVRGQGLDEQYF. Written as DNA, the CDR3 is TGCAGCGTTGAAAGAGTTCGCGGACAGGGTCTCGACGAGCAGTACTTC.

The rearrangement uses TRBV11-1 and TRBJ1-6; D gene unclear. The CDR3 is 14 residues long. Trimming took off 5 bases at V and 6 bases at J, with 11 bases between the two ends. In germline, CDR1 is SGHAT, CDR2 FQDESV (reference sequence). For the CDR3, the DNA is TGTGCCAGCAGCCTCTATCGGAGTAATTCACCCCTCCACTTT. Encoded protein: CASSLYRSNSPLHF.

The rearrangement links TRBV28 to TRBJ2-1, with 7 bases fitting TRBD2. Germline CDR1 reads MDHEN; CDR2 reads SYDVKM. This CDR3 is 16 amino acids long. Trimming cost V 6 bases and J 2 bases; bases outside gene matches: 10. The CDR3 loop is CASSPEGRGAYNEQFF. The CDR3 nucleotides are TGTGCCAGCAGCCCGGAAGGGAGGGGAGCCTACAATGAGCAGTTCTTC.

The sample holds one count of this clone. The chain has TRBV10-1 and TRBJ2-7, with 13 bases that match TRBD2. With 6 bases clipped from V and 4 bases from J, the junction kept 15 bases outside the gene matches. Germline CDR1 WNHNN, CDR2 SYGVQD (reference sequence). This CDR3 has 18 amino acids. The CDR3 coding sequence is TGCGCCAGCAGGGAACTAGCGGGAGGGCCTCTTGGGTTATACGAGCAGTACTTC. Residues: CASRELAGGPLGLYEQYF.

The genes are TRBV14 and TRBJ2-1, with D possibly being TRBD2 (6 bases). The CDR3 is made up of 14 amino acids. The germline V gene encodes CDR1 SGHDN and CDR2 FVKESK. Trimming pared 4 bases from V and 7 bases from J, leaving 14 bases between. The CDR3 loop reads CASSPRLDRNEQFF. The CDR3 DNA follows: TGTGCCAGCAGCCCTAGACTAGATAGGAATGAGCAGTTCTTC.

To note about this clone: One end of the junction is discordant with germline, which a read error may explain. The genes are TRBV3-1 (or the pseudogene TRBV3-2) and TRBJ2-1, with TRBD1 as a possible D gene (5 bases). Germline CDR1 LGHDT, CDR2 YNNKEL (reference sequence). This CDR3 has 11 amino acids. The CDR3 coding sequence is TGTGCCAGCAGCCTTGACAGCTTCGCAATCTTC. Its protein product is CASSLDSFAIF.

The J gene is TRBJ2-7, the V gene TRBV7-2, with TRBD1 matching over 7 bases. Trimming took 3 bases from V and 6 from J; bases not matched to a gene: 11. The CDR3 totals 15 residues. In germline, CDR1 is SGHTA, CDR2 FQGNSA. The CDR3 DNA reads TGTGCCAGCAGCTTGCAAGTCGGACAGGCCCGCGAGCAGTACTTC. It encodes CASSLQVGQAREQYF.

This chain links TRBV9 with TRBJ2-2, with D maybe TRBD1 (5 bases). The V end was cut by 3 bases, the J end by 4 bases, with 10 bases between. This CDR3 has 14 residues. Per germline, CDR1 SGDLS and CDR2 YYNGEE. This CDR3 reads CASSARQSTGELFF. In DNA, the CDR3 is TGTGCCAGCAGCGCCAGACAGAGCACCGGGGAGCTGTTTTTT.

The rearrangement links TRBV6-2 or TRBV6-3 to TRBJ1-1; TRBD1 might be the D (5 bases). Trimming took off 5 bases at V and 4 bases at J, with 14 bases between the two ends. Germline loops: CDR1 MNHEY, CDR2 SVGEGT. This CDR3 region has 14 residues. The CDR3 nucleotides are TGTGCCAGCAGTCCCCAGGGTTTTAGCACTGAAGCTTTCTTT. This codes for CASSPQGFSTEAFF.

The V gene is TRBV12-5, the J gene TRBJ2-1; possibly TRBD2 for D (6 bases). V lost 2 bases to trimming and J lost 5 bases, with 7 bases between them. The CDR3 runs 13 residues. Per the germline V gene, CDR1 is LGHNT and CDR2 is FRNRAP. The CDR3: CASGLRENNEQFF. CDR3 nucleotides: TGTGCTAGTGGTTTGCGGGAGAACAATGAGCAGTTCTTC.

This chain links TRBV11-2 with TRBJ2-1, with TRBD2 matching 9 bases. The V and J ends lost 3 bases and 4 bases, in that order; junction bases with no gene match: 4. The CDR3 length is 15 residues. In germline, CDR1 is SGHAT, CDR2 FQNNGV. CDR3 sequence: CASSLTSGIYNEQFF. The CDR3 nucleotides are TGTGCCAGCAGCTTGACTAGCGGTATATACAATGAGCAGTTCTTC. The complete variable domain, with remaining parts taken from reference TRBV11-2 and TRBJ2-1, reads EAGVAQSPRYKIIEKRQSVAFWCNPISGHATLYWYQQILGQGPKLLIQFQNNGVVDDSQLPKDRFSAERLKGVDSTLKIQPAKLEDSAVYLCASSLTSGIYNEQFFGPGTRLTVL.

The CDR3 DNA follows: TGCAGCGTTGAAGATCGGGGGGAGCAATACAATGAGCAGTTCTTC. The encoded protein is CSVEDRGEQYNEQFF. V is TRBV29-1 and J is TRBJ2-1; 7 bases map to TRBD2. This CDR3 spans 15 amino acids. Germline CDR1 reads SQVTM; CDR2 reads ANQGSEA. With 0 bases clipped from V and 4 bases from J, the junction kept 6 bases outside the gene matches.

The chain combines TRBV5-6 with TRBJ2-5, with TRBD2 identical over 9 bases. Per the germline V gene, CDR1 is SGHDT and CDR2 is YYEEEE. CDR3 length equals 17 residues. V shed 4 bases and J 1 base; nucleotides not matched to a gene: 11. The CDR3 reads CASSDDRLAAVQETQYF. The DNA for the CDR3 is TGTGCCAGCAGCGACGATAGACTAGCGGCAGTCCAAGAGACCCAGTACTTC.

This rearrangement joins TRBV5-4 to TRBJ2-3; tentatively, D is TRBD1 (5 bases). V was cut by 2 bases and J by 3 bases, with 13 bases left in between. Germline CDR1 SGHNT, CDR2 YYREEE (reference sequence). There are 15 residues in the CDR3. CDR3 protein: CASSLGATQTDTQYF. The CDR3 nucleotides are TGTGCCAGCAGCTTAGGGGCCACACAGACAGATACGCAGTATTTT. Full variable domain (remainder filled in from reference TRBV5-4 and TRBJ2-3): ETGVTQSPTHLIKTRGQQVTLRCSSQSGHNTVSWYQQALGQGPQFIFQYYREEENGRGNFPPRFSGLQFPNYSSELNVNALELDDSALYLCASSLGATQTDTQYFGPGTRLTVL.

V and J are TRBV18 and TRBJ2-7; 7 nucleotides agree with TRBD1. Trimming took 3 bases from V and 4 from J; bases not matched to a gene: 12. Per germline, CDR1 KGHSH and CDR2 LQKENI. This CDR3 contains 16 residues. CDR3 coding DNA: TGTGCCAGCTCACCGGGACAGATCAACTTATATTACGAGCAGTACTTC. This gives the protein CASSPGQINLYYEQYF.

The genes are TRBV9 and TRBJ2-5; D remains ambiguous. V was shortened by 0 bases and J by 5 bases, with 14 bases between the two germline ends. CDR3 length equals 15 residues. From germline, CDR1 is SGDLS and CDR2 YYNGEE. CDR3 protein: CASSVVGSQRETQYF. In DNA form, the CDR3 reads TGTGCCAGCAGCGTAGTCGGATCCCAGAGGGAGACCCAGTACTTC.

This clone has a handful of counts. The chain couples TRBV4-3 to TRBJ2-1; D is possibly TRBD2 (5 bases). The germline gives CDR1 LGHNA, CDR2 YSLEER. Deletions cut 0 bases from V and 6 bases from J, with 12 bases between. The CDR3 extends over 15 amino acids. For the CDR3, the DNA is TGCGCCAGCAGCCAAGATTATCGGCTAGCCAATGAGCAGTTCTTC. This encodes CASSQDYRLANEQFF.

The V gene is TRBV27, the J gene TRBJ1-4; D may be TRBD1 (6 bases). CDR3 length: 12 residues. V lost 7 bases and J lost 8, with 11 bases in between. CDR1 and CDR2 (germline): MNHEY, SMNVEV (reference sequence). The CDR3, as DNA: TGTGCCAGCAAACAGGGACACGAAAAACTGTTTTTT. Translated, it gives CASKQGHEKLFF.

The chain couples TRBV5-1 to TRBJ1-1; D is ambiguous. CDR1 is SGHRS, CDR2 YFSETQ, per germline. V shed 0 bases and J shed 3 bases, with 9 bases lying between them. The CDR3 length is 14 residues. The CDR3 spells CASSLGSPDTEAFF. In DNA, the CDR3 is TGCGCCAGCAGCTTGGGGTCCCCGGACACTGAAGCTTTCTTT.